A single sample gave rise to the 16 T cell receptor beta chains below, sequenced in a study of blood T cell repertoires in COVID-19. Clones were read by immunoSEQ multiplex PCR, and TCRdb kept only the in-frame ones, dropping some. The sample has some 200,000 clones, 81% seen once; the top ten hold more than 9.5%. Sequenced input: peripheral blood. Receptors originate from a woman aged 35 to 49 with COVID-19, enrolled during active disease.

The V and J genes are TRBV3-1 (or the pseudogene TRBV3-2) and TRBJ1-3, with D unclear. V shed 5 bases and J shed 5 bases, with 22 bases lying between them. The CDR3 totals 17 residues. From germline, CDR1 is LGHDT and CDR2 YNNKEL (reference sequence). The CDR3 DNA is TGTGCCAGCAGCGGTGTAGCTCCATTACACGCACGAAACACCATATATTTT. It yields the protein CASSGVAPLHARNTIYF.

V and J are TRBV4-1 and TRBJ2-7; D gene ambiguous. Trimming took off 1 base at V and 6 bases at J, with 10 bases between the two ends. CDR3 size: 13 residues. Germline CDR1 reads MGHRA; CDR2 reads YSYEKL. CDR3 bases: TGCGCCAGCAGCCAAGTTGAGGTCTCCGAGCAGTACGTC. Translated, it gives CASSQVEVSEQYV.

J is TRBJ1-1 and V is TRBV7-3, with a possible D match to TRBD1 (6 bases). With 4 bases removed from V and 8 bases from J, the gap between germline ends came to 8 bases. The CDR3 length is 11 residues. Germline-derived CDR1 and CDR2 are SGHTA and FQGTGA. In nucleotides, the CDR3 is TGTGCCAGCAGCTCCGGGACAGAAGCTTTCTTT. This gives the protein CASSSGTEAFF.

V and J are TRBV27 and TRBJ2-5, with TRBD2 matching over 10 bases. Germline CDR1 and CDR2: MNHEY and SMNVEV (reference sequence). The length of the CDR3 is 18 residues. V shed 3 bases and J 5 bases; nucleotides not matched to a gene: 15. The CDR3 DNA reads TGTGCCAGCAGTTTGGCGCTAGCGGGAGTCCCCGCCAGGGAGACCCAGTACTTC. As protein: CASSLALAGVPARETQYF.

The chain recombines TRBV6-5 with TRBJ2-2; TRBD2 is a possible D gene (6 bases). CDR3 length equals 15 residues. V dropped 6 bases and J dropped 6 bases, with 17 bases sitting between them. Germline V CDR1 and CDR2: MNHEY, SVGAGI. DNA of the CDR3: TGTGCCAGCAGCCTCGGGACTTCGGTTTCCGGGGAGCTGTTTTTT. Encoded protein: CASSLGTSVSGELFF.

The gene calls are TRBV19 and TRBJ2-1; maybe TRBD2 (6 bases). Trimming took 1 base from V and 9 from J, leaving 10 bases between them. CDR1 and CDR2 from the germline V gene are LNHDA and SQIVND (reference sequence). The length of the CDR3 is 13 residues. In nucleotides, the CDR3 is TGTGCCAGTAGTATAGGACTAGTCGGTGAGCAGTTCTTC. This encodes CASSIGLVGEQFF. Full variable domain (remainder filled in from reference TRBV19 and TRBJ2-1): DGGITQSPKYLFRKEGQNVTLSCEQNLNHDAMYWYRQDPGQGLRLIYYSQIVNDFQKGDIAEGYSVSREKKESFPLTVTSAQKNPTAFYLCASSIGLVGEQFFGPGTRLTVL.

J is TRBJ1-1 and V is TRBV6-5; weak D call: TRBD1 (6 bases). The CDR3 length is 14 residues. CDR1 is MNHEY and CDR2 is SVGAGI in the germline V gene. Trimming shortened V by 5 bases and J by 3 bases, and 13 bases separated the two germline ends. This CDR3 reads CASSLRGGYTEAFF. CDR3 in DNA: TGTGCCAGCAGTCTGAGAGGGGGTTACACTGAAGCTTTCTTT.

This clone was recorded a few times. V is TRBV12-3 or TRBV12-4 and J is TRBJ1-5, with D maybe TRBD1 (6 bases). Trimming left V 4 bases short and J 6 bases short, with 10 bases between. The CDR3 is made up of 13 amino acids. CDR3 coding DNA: TGTGCCAGCAGTTCCTTACAGGGTCAGCCCCAGCATTTT. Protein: CASSSLQGQPQHF.

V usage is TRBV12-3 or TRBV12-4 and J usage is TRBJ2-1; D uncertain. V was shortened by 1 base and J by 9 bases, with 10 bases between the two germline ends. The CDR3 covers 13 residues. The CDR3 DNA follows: TGTGCCAGCAGTTTAGGTTTTCGGTTTGAGCAGTTCTTC. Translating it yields CASSLGFRFEQFF.

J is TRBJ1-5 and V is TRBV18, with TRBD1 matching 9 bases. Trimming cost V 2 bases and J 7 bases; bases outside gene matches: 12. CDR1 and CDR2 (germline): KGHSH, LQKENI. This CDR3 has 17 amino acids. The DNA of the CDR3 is TGTGCCAGCTCACCATCCCCCACGACAGGGGGACGACAGCCCCAGCATTTT. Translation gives CASSPSPTTGGRQPQHF.

CDR3 residues: CASTYSRDSYKFSNQPQHF. DNA of the CDR3: TGTGCCAGCACCTACAGTCGGGACAGTTACAAGTTTAGCAATCAGCCCCAGCATTTT. This chain connects TRBV6-6 to TRBJ1-5, with 7 bases matching TRBD1. This CDR3 comprises 19 residues. The germline V gene has CDR1 MNHNY and CDR2 SVGAGI (reference sequence). V lost 7 bases and J lost 0; bases outside the gene matches: 18.

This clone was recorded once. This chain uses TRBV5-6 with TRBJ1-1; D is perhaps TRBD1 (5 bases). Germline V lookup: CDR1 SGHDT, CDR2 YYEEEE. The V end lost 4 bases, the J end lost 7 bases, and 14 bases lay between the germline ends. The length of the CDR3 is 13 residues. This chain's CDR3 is CASSLTIDSEAFF. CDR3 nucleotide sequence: TGTGCCAGCAGCCTAACCATTGACAGTGAAGCTTTCTTT.

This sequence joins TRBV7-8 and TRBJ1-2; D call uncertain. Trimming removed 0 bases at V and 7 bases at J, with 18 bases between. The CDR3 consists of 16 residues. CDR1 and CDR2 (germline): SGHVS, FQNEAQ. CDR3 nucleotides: TGTGCCAGCAGCTTAGCGCTTACGCGGGCGGTAGGTGGCTACACCTTC. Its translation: CASSLALTRAVGGYTF.

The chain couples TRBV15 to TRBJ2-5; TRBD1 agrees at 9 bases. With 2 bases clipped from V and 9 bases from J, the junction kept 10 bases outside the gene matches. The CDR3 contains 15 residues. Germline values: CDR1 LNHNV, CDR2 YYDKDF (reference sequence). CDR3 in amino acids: CATSRSKQGAWSQYF. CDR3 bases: TGTGCCACCAGCAGAAGTAAACAGGGGGCTTGGTCCCAGTACTTC.

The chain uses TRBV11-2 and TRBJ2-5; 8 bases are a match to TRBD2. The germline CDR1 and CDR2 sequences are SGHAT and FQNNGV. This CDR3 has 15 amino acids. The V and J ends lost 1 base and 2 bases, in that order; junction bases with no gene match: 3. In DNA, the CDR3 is TGTGCCAGCAGCTTAGCGGGAGGGGGACAAGAGACCCAGTACTTC. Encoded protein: CASSLAGGGQETQYF. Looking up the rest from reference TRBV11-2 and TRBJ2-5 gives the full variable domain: EAGVAQSPRYKIIEKRQSVAFWCNPISGHATLYWYQQILGQGPKLLIQFQNNGVVDDSQLPKDRFSAERLKGVDSTLKIQPAKLEDSAVYLCASSLAGGGQETQYFGPGTRLLVL.

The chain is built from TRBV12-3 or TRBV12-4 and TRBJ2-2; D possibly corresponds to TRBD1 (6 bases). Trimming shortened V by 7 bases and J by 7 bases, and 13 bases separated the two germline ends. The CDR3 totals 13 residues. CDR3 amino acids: CASTPPGHGELFF. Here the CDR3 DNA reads TGTGCCAGCACCCCCCCGGGACACGGGGAGCTGTTTTTT.